Listed below are T cell receptor beta chains from one sample, sequenced in a study of shared clonotypes between healthy human individuals. TCRdb's table, derived via immunoSEQ multiplex PCR, lists solely in-frame clones and lacks some. The sample carries roughly 200,000 clones, roughly 70% recorded once. The sequencing sample was made of memory CD4+ T cells sorted from blood. These receptors came from a man younger than 40 in good health. The CDR3 runs from the conserved cysteine through the conserved F or W. A D gene is named only where the DNA matches it firmly. Clone size is stated in some rows and not others, as once, few, many or a class when expanded.

v_call: TRBV6-5; d_call: .; j_call: TRBJ1-1; clone_size: .; cdr3_nt: TGTGCCAGCAGTTCCCCCCCAAGGGCAGACACTGAAGCTTTCTTT; cdr3_aa: CASSSPPRADTEAFF
v_call: TRBV5-4; d_call: .; j_call: TRBJ2-1; clone_size: .; cdr3_nt: TGTGCCAGCAGCCTAAAAACCCCGGCAGGGTACAATGAGCAGTTCTTC; cdr3_aa: CASSLKTPAGYNEQFF
v_call: TRBV2; d_call: .; j_call: TRBJ1-5; clone_size: .; cdr3_nt: TGTGCCAGCAAAGCCGAGGGCAATCAGCCCCAGCATTTT; cdr3_aa: CASKAEGNQPQHF
v_call: TRBV5-1; d_call: TRBD1; j_call: TRBJ2-7; clone_size: .; cdr3_nt: TGCGCCAGCAAATCCGGGACAGGGTTCTACGAGCAGTACTTC; cdr3_aa: CASKSGTGFYEQYF
v_call: TRBV7-2; d_call: TRBD2; j_call: TRBJ2-1; clone_size: .; cdr3_nt: TGTGCCAGCAGCCTCCGGACTAGCGGGCACAATGAGCAGTTCTTC; cdr3_aa: CASSLRTSGHNEQFF
v_call: TRBV18; d_call: .; j_call: TRBJ2-3; clone_size: .; cdr3_nt: TGTGCCAGCTCACCATCTCTGGCAGATACGCAGTATTTT; cdr3_aa: CASSPSLADTQYF
v_call: TRBV5-1; d_call: TRBD1; j_call: TRBJ2-2; clone_size: few; cdr3_nt: TGCGCCAGCAGAGGGACAGACACCGGGGAGCTGTTTTTT; cdr3_aa: CASRGTDTGELFF
v_call: TRBV5-1; d_call: .; j_call: TRBJ2-5; clone_size: .; cdr3_nt: TGCGCCAGCAGCTCCGGACTTGGGGGAGAGACCCAGTACTTC; cdr3_aa: CASSSGLGGETQYF
v_call: TRBV21-1; d_call: .; j_call: TRBJ1-1; clone_size: .; cdr3_nt: TGTGCCAGCAGCACCCAGATGAACACTGAAGCTTTCTTT; cdr3_aa: CASSTQMNTEAFF
v_call: TRBV6-6; d_call: .; j_call: TRBJ1-4; clone_size: .; cdr3_nt: TGTGCCAGCAGTTACTCGAGTTACGAAAAACTGTTTTTT; cdr3_aa: CASSYSSYEKLFF
v_call: TRBV5-5; d_call: .; j_call: TRBJ1-2; clone_size: .; cdr3_nt: TGTGCCAGCAGCTTATACAGGGAGGTCTATGGCTACACCTTC; cdr3_aa: CASSLYREVYGYTF
v_call: TRBV6-6; d_call: .; j_call: TRBJ2-1; clone_size: .; cdr3_nt: TGTGCCAGCATGCGGGTAGCGGATACTTATGAGCAGTTCTTC; cdr3_aa: CASMRVADTYEQFF
v_call: TRBV29-1; d_call: .; j_call: TRBJ2-1; clone_size: once; cdr3_nt: TGCAGCGTTGTGTTACGGGGGTCGGGTGAGCAGTTCTTC; cdr3_aa: CSVVLRGSGEQFF
v_call: TRBV19; d_call: .; j_call: TRBJ1-5; clone_size: .; cdr3_nt: TGTGCCAGTACCTCCCGAGGGGTTGGGCTTAGCAATCAGCCCCAGCATTTT; cdr3_aa: CASTSRGVGLSNQPQHF
v_call: TRBV4-3; d_call: TRBD2; j_call: TRBJ2-1; clone_size: few; cdr3_nt: TGCGCCAGCAGCCAACCAAGTGCGGGACTAGCGGGAGGCTACTCCTACAATGAGCAGTTCTTC; cdr3_aa: CASSQPSAGLAGGYSYNEQFF
v_call: TRBV29-1; d_call: TRBD1; j_call: TRBJ1-2; clone_size: .; cdr3_nt: TGCAGCGTTGCCCAGGGACAGAACTATGGCTACACCTTC; cdr3_aa: CSVAQGQNYGYTF
v_call: TRBV9; d_call: .; j_call: TRBJ1-1; clone_size: few; cdr3_nt: TGTGCCAGCAGCGTAGGGTCCCTTGGGGCCACTGAAGCTTTCTTT; cdr3_aa: CASSVGSLGATEAFF